The 27 T cell receptor beta chains reported below all come from one sample, sequenced in a study of blood T cell repertoires in COVID-19. Clones were sequenced by immunoSEQ multiplex PCR, and TCRdb holds only the in-frame ones, with some missing. The data show around 140,000 clones, with roughly 80% seen just once and about 2.6% held by the top ten. Specimen: PBMCs or T cells enriched from blood (not recorded which). The receptors derive from a middle-aged man with acute COVID-19.

The chain has TRBV7-9 and TRBJ1-2, with D tentatively TRBD1 (6 bases). In germline, CDR1 is SEHNR, CDR2 FQNEAQ (reference sequence). The CDR3 runs 14 residues. V was pared by 5 bases and J by 3 bases, with 13 bases between. The CDR3: CASSPRTEDYGYTF. CDR3 DNA: TGTGCCAGCAGCCCCCGGACAGAGGACTATGGCTACACCTTC.

The chain has TRBV18 and TRBJ2-2, with a possible D match to TRBD1 (6 bases). Germline CDR1 and CDR2: KGHSH and LQKENI. The V end was cut by 4 bases, the J end by 3 bases, with 9 bases between. The CDR3 contains 14 residues. The CDR3: CASSRQGYTGELFF. CDR3 DNA: TGTGCCAGCTCACGTCAGGGGTACACCGGGGAGCTGTTTTTT.

The rearrangement joins TRBV6-5 to TRBJ2-7; 8 bases agree with TRBD1. V shed 4 bases, J shed 7 bases, and the junction held 12 bases outside the gene matches. The CDR3 length is 15 residues. From germline, CDR1 is MNHEY and CDR2 SVGAGI. In DNA, the CDR3 is TGTGCCAGCAGTTCCCCACACCTGACAGGGGAGGAGCAGTACTTC. Translated: CASSSPHLTGEEQYF.

The chain employs TRBV7-3 and TRBJ1-1, with D uncertain. This CDR3 spans 14 amino acids. From germline, CDR1 is SGHTA and CDR2 FQGTGA. The V end was cut by 0 bases, the J end by 0 bases, with 5 bases between. CDR3 in amino acids: CASSLTALNTEAFF. The DNA of the CDR3 is TGTGCCAGCAGCTTAACAGCCCTGAACACTGAAGCTTTCTTT. Filled out from reference TRBV7-3 and TRBJ1-1, the complete variable domain reads GAGVSQTPSNKVTEKGKYVELRCDPISGHTALYWYRQSLGQGPEFLIYFQGTGAADDSGLPNDRFFAVRPEGSVSTLKIQRTERGDSAVYLCASSLTALNTEAFFGQGTRLTVV.

This clone was recorded at least ten times. V and J are TRBV7-9 and TRBJ2-1; a possible D gene is TRBD2 (6 bases). Trimming removed 1 base at V and 4 bases at J, with 11 bases between. CDR1 and CDR2 (germline): SEHNR, FQNEAQ (reference sequence). The CDR3 contains 15 residues. CDR3 sequence: CASSLEGRSYNEQFF. In DNA, the CDR3 is TGTGCCAGCAGCTTAGAAGGGAGGTCTTACAATGAGCAGTTCTTC.

This rearrangement joins TRBV4-2 to TRBJ1-1; D perhaps matches TRBD1 (6 bases). Germline assignment: CDR1 LGHNA and CDR2 YNFKEQ. Trimming stripped 2 bases from V and 0 bases from J, with 16 bases between. CDR3 length equals 17 residues. The CDR3 here is CASSQNTGLLMNTEAFF. In DNA, the CDR3 is TGTGCCAGCAGCCAAAATACAGGGCTACTCATGAACACTGAAGCTTTCTTT.

V is TRBV2 and J is TRBJ2-6; 8 nucleotides align to TRBD1. The germline CDR1 and CDR2 sequences are SNHLY and FYNNEI. Trimming took 8 bases from V and 2 from J; bases not matched to a gene: 8. This CDR3 region has 16 residues. The CDR3 sequence is CASGGQVSPGANVLTF. DNA for the CDR3: TGTGCCAGCGGGGGACAGGTATCACCTGGGGCCAACGTCCTGACTTTC. Variable domain in full (rest from reference TRBV2 and TRBJ2-6): EPEVTQTPSHQVTQMGQEVILRCVPISNHLYFYWYRQILGQKVEFLVSFYNNEISEKSEIFDDQFSVERPDGSNFTLKIRSTKLEDSAMYFCASGGQVSPGANVLTFGAGSRLTVL.

This sequence joins TRBV19 and TRBJ2-7, with TRBD2 identical over 7 bases. Looked up from germline, CDR1 is LNHDA and CDR2 is SQIVND (reference sequence). The CDR3 consists of 14 residues. Trimming removed 9 bases from V and 3 bases from J; junction bases left unmatched: 11. The chain's CDR3 is CASSDLGLSYEQYF. The CDR3 nucleotides read TGTGCCAGCTCTGACCTGGGACTAAGCTACGAGCAGTACTTC.

The chain combines TRBV19 with TRBJ1-3; 8 bases match TRBD1. In germline, CDR1 is LNHDA, CDR2 SQIVND (reference sequence). V dropped 6 bases and J dropped 7; count of bases not matched to a gene: 11. The CDR3 sequence is 15 residues long. The CDR3 nucleotides are TGTGCCAGTAGGAGGACCGGGACAGGTCTCAACACCATATATTTT. Translating gives CASRRTGTGLNTIYF. Using reference TRBV19 and TRBJ1-3 for the parts outside the CDR3, the full variable domain is DGGITQSPKYLFRKEGQNVTLSCEQNLNHDAMYWYRQDPGQGLRLIYYSQIVNDFQKGDIAEGYSVSREKKESFPLTVTSAQKNPTAFYLCASRRTGTGLNTIYFGEGSWLTVV.

This clone has only a few counts. The chain couples TRBV5-4 to TRBJ1-1; 9 bases agree with TRBD1. The CDR3 has 14 residues. The germline V gene encodes CDR1 SGHNT and CDR2 YYREEE (reference sequence). The J segment lost 3 bases and the V segment lost 2 bases, leaving 2 bases of the junction unmatched. The CDR3 protein is CASSLQGAHTEAFF. CDR3 sequence (DNA): TGTGCCAGCAGCTTACAGGGGGCCCACACTGAAGCTTTCTTT.

The chain is built from TRBV18 and TRBJ1-1, with D possibly being TRBD1 (5 bases). Germline values: CDR1 KGHSH, CDR2 LQKENI. The CDR3 sequence is 15 residues long. Trimming removed 2 bases from V and 3 bases from J, with 13 bases in between. The CDR3 DNA reads as TGTGCCAGCTCACCATTTAGACAAGGGGACACTGAAGCTTTCTTT. Its translation is CASSPFRQGDTEAFF.

This clone was observed a single time. The chain is built from TRBV25-1 and TRBJ1-5; possibly TRBD1 for D (5 bases). Trimming stripped 6 bases from V and 4 bases from J, with 19 bases between. The CDR3 length is 16 residues. Per the germline V gene, CDR1 is MGHDK and CDR2 is SYGVNS. In nucleotides, the CDR3 is TGTGCCAGCAGAGCCGGGAGGAGGGGATGGAATCAGCCCCAGCATTTT. It yields the protein CASRAGRRGWNQPQHF. The whole variable domain, filled in from reference TRBV25-1 and TRBJ1-5, reads EADIYQTPRYLVIGTGKKITLECSQTMGHDKMYWYQQDPGMELHLIHYSYGVNSTEKGDLSSESTVSRIRTEHFPLTLESARPSHTSQYLCASRAGRRGWNQPQHFGDGTRLSIL.

This sequence joins TRBV6-6 and TRBJ2-5; no definite D call. V gave up 2 bases and J gave up 4 bases, with 8 bases separating them. The length of the CDR3 is 13 residues. Germline loops: CDR1 MNHNY, CDR2 SVGAGI (reference sequence). CDR3 protein: CASSYGQLETQYF. The CDR3 DNA reads TGTGCCAGCAGTTACGGGCAGCTAGAGACCCAGTACTTC.

This sequence joins TRBV5-6 and TRBJ2-1, with 7 bases matching TRBD2. Germline V gene lookup returns CDR1 SGHDT and CDR2 YYEEEE. The CDR3 loop spans 16 amino acids. V was pared by 2 bases and J by 7 bases, with 12 bases of the junction left unmatched. This CDR3 reads CASSLNRGVSGNEQFF. The CDR3 nucleotides are TGTGCCAGCAGCTTAAATCGGGGGGTTTCAGGGAATGAGCAGTTCTTC. Using reference TRBV5-6 and TRBJ2-1 for the parts outside the CDR3, the full variable domain is DAGVTQSPTHLIKTRGQQVTLRCSPKSGHDTVSWYQQALGQGPQFIFQYYEEEERQRGNFPDRFSGHQFPNYSSELNVNALLLGDSALYLCASSLNRGVSGNEQFFGPGTRLTVL.

J is TRBJ1-6 and V is TRBV28; weak D call: TRBD1 (6 bases). This CDR3 has 14 residues. Germline V lookup: CDR1 MDHEN, CDR2 SYDVKM. Trimming left V 5 bases short and J 8 bases short, with 13 bases between. The CDR3 here is CASSPTGTDSPLHF. In nucleotides, the CDR3 is TGTGCCAGCAGTCCCACAGGGACGGATTCACCCCTCCACTTT.

The genes are TRBV28 and TRBJ2-7; D possibly corresponds to TRBD1 (5 bases). Trimming removed 2 bases from V and 3 bases from J, with 11 bases in between. Germline CDR1 MDHEN, CDR2 SYDVKM. CDR3 length: 14 residues. The CDR3 DNA reads TGTGCCAGCAGTTTAGAGGACACCATCTACGAGCAGTACTTC. Translated, it gives CASSLEDTIYEQYF.

J is TRBJ1-6 and V is TRBV28; D is uncertain. Trimming left V 3 bases short and J 14 bases short, with 14 bases between. This CDR3 spans 13 amino acids. Per the germline V gene, CDR1 is MDHEN and CDR2 is SYDVKM. DNA of the CDR3: TGTGCCAGCAGTTTGGGAGAGTTCGGTACCCTCCACTTT. The encoded protein is CASSLGEFGTLHF.

This clone was counted only a few times. The rearrangement links TRBV6-1 to TRBJ2-7; 10 nucleotides match TRBD1. Per the germline V gene, CDR1 is MNHNS and CDR2 is SASEGT. The CDR3 loop spans 15 amino acids. V lost 3 bases to trimming and J lost 4 bases; unmatched junction nucleotides: 6. The CDR3 region has the DNA TGTGCCAGCAGTGAGCCGGGACAGGGGCCTTACGAGCAGTACTTC. Its protein product is CASSEPGQGPYEQYF.

The genes are TRBV10-2 and TRBJ1-1, with 8 bases aligning to TRBD1. V was clipped by 3 bases and J by 2 bases; unmatched bases: 8. The germline V gene has CDR1 WSHSY and CDR2 SAAADI. This CDR3 is 16 amino acids long. The CDR3 loop reads CASSEGRGQGNTEAFF. The CDR3 nucleotides are TGCGCCAGCAGTGAAGGCAGGGGGCAAGGAAACACTGAAGCTTTCTTT.

The genes are TRBV27 and TRBJ2-7; 8 bases map to TRBD1. The J segment lost 11 bases and the V segment lost 5 bases, leaving 8 bases of the junction unmatched. Germline loops: CDR1 MNHEY, CDR2 SMNVEV (reference sequence). The CDR3 is made up of 12 amino acids. This CDR3 is CASSPRTGSKYF. CDR3 in DNA: TGTGCCAGCAGTCCGAGGACAGGGAGTAAGTACTTC.

This rearrangement joins TRBV28 to TRBJ1-2; D not resolved. Germline assignment: CDR1 MDHEN and CDR2 SYDVKM. V shed 4 bases and J shed 2 bases, with 8 bases lying between them. This CDR3 has 13 residues. The CDR3 nucleotides are TGTGCCAGCAGTTCCGGGGAGAACTATGGCTACACCTTC. Translated: CASSSGENYGYTF.

This clone was detected only a few times. This chain connects TRBV27 to TRBJ2-7; tentatively, D is TRBD1 (5 bases). The CDR3 is 14 amino acids. The V gene lost 3 bases and the J gene lost 5 bases, with 14 bases spanning the gap. Germline V gives CDR1 MNHEY, CDR2 SMNVEV (reference sequence). The CDR3 region has the DNA TGTGCCAGCAGTTTCAAAGGGGCAGACGACGAGCAGTACTTC. It is translated as CASSFKGADDEQYF.

Here the CDR3 reads CATSASPGLAGTSTDTQYF. DNA of the CDR3: TGTGCCACCAGTGCCTCCCCCGGACTAGCGGGGACTAGCACAGATACGCAGTATTTT. The chain recombines TRBV24-1 with TRBJ2-3; 12 nucleotides match TRBD2. CDR3 size: 19 residues. The V segment lost 5 bases and the J segment 0 bases; nucleotides outside the gene matches: 11. The germline CDR1 and CDR2 sequences are KGHDR and SFDVKD.

This chain links TRBV5-4 with TRBJ2-3; possible D gene TRBD1, 6 bases. The germline V gene encodes CDR1 SGHNT and CDR2 YYREEE (reference sequence). This CDR3 is built from 16 residues. V dropped 4 bases and J dropped 5 bases, with 20 bases sitting between them. The DNA for the CDR3 is TGTGCCAGCAGCCCCGGGACACTACTGGTCGAAGATACGCAGTATTTT. Its translation is CASSPGTLLVEDTQYF.

In this sample, this clone turned up once. The chain carries TRBV4-2 and TRBJ1-1; 8 positions agree with TRBD1. J gave up 0 bases and V 4 bases, and 10 bases lay outside the gene matches. Per the germline V gene, CDR1 is LGHNA and CDR2 is YNFKEQ. This CDR3 comprises 17 residues. CDR3 DNA: TGTGCCAGCAGCCCCGACAGGGGCGAGACTATGAACACTGAAGCTTTCTTT. Translating it yields CASSPDRGETMNTEAFF.

This clone was seen a few times. This rearrangement joins TRBV28 to TRBJ1-1; 7 bases match TRBD1. The germline gives CDR1 MDHEN, CDR2 SYDVKM. The length of the CDR3 is 14 residues. J was trimmed by 1 base and V by 6 bases; bases with no gene match: 5. CDR3 loop: CASRSGQENTEAFF. The CDR3 region has the DNA TGTGCCAGCAGATCCGGACAGGAGAACACTGAAGCTTTCTTT. The entire variable domain, with the rest obtained from reference TRBV28 and TRBJ1-1, is as follows: DVKVTQSSRYLVKRTGEKVFLECVQDMDHENMFWYRQDPGLGLRLIYFSYDVKMKEKGDIPEGYSVSREKKERFSLILESASTNQTSMYLCASRSGQENTEAFFGQGTRLTVV.

This chain links TRBV19 with TRBJ2-1; 10 nucleotides line up with TRBD2. The CDR3 runs 16 residues. V shed 2 bases, J shed 0 bases, and the junction held 1 base outside the gene matches. Germline V gene data show CDR1 as LNHDA and CDR2 as SQIVND (reference sequence). CDR3 nucleotide sequence: TGTGCCAGTAGTATAAGACTAGCGGGCTCCTACAATGAGCAGTTCTTC. This codes for CASSIRLAGSYNEQFF. Based on the CDR3 plus reference TRBV19 and TRBJ2-1, the full variable domain is DGGITQSPKYLFRKEGQNVTLSCEQNLNHDAMYWYRQDPGQGLRLIYYSQIVNDFQKGDIAEGYSVSREKKESFPLTVTSAQKNPTAFYLCASSIRLAGSYNEQFFGPGTRLTVL.